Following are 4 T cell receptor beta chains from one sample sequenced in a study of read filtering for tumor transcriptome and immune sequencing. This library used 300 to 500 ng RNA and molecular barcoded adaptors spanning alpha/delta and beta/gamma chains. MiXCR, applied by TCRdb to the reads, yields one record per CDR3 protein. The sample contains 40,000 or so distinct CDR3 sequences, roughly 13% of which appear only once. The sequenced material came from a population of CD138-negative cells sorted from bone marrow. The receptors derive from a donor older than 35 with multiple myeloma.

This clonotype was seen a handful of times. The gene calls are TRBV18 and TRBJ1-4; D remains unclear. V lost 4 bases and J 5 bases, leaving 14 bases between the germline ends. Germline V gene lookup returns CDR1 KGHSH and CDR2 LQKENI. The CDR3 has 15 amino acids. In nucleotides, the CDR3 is TGTGCCAGCTCACTAGTTGCGGCGGGAAATGAAAAACTGTTTTTT. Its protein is CASSLVAAGNEKLFF.

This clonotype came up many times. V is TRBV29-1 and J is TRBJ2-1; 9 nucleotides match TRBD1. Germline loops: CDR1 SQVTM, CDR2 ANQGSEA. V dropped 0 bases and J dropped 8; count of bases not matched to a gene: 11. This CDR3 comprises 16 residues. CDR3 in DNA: TGCAGCGTTGAAGATGTTGACAGGGGGAGATCTGATGAGCAGTTCTTC. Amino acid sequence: CSVEDVDRGRSDEQFF.

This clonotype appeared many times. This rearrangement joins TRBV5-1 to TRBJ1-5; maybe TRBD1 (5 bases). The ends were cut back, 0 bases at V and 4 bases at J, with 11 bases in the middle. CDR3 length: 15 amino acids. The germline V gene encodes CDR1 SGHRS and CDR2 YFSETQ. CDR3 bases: TGCGCCAGCAGCTTGGTGGCAGGGCCAAATCAGCCCCAGCATTTT. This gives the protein CASSLVAGPNQPQHF.

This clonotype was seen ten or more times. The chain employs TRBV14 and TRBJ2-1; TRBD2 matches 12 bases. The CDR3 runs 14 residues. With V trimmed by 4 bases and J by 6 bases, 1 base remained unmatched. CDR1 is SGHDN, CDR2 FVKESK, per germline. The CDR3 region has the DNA TGTGCCAGCAGCCGACTAGCGGGGGTCAATGAGCAGTTCTTC. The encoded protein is CASSRLAGVNEQFF.